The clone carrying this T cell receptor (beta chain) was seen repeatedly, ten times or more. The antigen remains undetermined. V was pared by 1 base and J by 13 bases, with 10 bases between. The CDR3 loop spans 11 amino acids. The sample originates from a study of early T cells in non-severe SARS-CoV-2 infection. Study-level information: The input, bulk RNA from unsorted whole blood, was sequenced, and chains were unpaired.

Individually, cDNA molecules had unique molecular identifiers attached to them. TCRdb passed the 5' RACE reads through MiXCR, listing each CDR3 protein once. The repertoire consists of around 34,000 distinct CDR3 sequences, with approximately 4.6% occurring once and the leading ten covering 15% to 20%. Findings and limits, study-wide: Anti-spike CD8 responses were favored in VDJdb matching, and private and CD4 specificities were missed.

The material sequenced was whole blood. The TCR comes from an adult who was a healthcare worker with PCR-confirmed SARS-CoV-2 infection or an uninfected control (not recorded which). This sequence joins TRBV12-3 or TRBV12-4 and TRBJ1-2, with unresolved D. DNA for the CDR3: TGTGCCAGCAGTTTAGTAGCCAGGCCCACCTTC. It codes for CASSLVARPTF.